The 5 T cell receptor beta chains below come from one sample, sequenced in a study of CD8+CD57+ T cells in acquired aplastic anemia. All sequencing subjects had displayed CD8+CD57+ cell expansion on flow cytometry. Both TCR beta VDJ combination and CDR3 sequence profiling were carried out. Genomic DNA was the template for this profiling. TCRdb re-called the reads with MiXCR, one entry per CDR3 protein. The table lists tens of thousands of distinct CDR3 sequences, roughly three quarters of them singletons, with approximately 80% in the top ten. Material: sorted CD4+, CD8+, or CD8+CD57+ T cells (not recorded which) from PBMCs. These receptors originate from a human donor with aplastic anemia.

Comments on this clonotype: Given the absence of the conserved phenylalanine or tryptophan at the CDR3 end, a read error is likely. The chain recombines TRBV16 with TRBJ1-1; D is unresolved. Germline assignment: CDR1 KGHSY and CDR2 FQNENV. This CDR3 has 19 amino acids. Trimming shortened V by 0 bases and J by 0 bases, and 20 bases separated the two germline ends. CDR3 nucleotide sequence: TGTGCCAGCAGCCAATCCCTCAGGCCATCTGCCCCGATGAACACTGAAGCTTTCCTT. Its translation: CASSQSLRPSAPMNTEAFL.

CDR3 nucleotides: TGTGCCACCACCGACTCGAGGGGGCCGGGGGAGCAGTACTTC. It translates to CATTDSRGPGEQYF. The chain couples TRBV24-1 to TRBJ2-7; 7 bases line up with TRBD1. Germline V lookup: CDR1 KGHDR, CDR2 SFDVKD. The CDR3 sequence is 14 residues long. Trimming removed 8 bases from V and 7 bases from J; junction bases left unmatched: 13.

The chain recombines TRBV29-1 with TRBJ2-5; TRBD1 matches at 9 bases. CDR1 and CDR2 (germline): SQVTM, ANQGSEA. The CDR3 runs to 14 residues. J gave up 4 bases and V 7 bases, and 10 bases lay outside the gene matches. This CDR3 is CSGTRGTGRETQYF. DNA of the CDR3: TGCAGCGGCACTCGGGGGACAGGGAGAGAGACCCAGTACTTC.

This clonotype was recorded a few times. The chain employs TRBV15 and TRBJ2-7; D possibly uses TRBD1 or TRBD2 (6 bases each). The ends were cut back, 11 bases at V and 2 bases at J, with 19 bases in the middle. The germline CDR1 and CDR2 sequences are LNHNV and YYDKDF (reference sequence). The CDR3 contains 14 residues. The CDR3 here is CAARSGGGTYEQYF. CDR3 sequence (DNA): TGTGCCGCGCGATCTGGAGGGGGAACCTACGAGCAGTACTTC.

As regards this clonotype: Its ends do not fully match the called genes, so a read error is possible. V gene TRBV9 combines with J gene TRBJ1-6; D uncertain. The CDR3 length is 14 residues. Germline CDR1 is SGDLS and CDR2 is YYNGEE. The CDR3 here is CASSVGRLGSPLYF. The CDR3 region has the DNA TGTGCCAGCAGTGTAGGCAGGCTGGGGTCACCCCTCTACTTT.